This TCR beta chain was found in a study of naive and memory T cell subsets. Study findings and constraints: A few larger clonotypes appeared in naive repertoires, especially CD8, possibly memory cells re-expressing CD45RA. A clonotype means one alpha or beta sequence, not an alpha/beta pair. Expression changes during T cell differentiation may affect RNA-based TCR counts. In naive cells, over 95% of TCR sequences were seen only once.

The beta constant-region primer was an equimolar mix of two oligonucleotides covering TRBC1 and TRBC2. Ligated cDNA was amplified by four rounds of PCR with nested alpha and beta constant-region primers and SP2. TCRdb reanalysed the UMI-ligation and nested PCR reads using MiXCR and keeps one entry per CDR3 protein. The table records under 150,000 distinct CDR3 sequences, approximately 21% of them present only once. The CDR3 runs to 13 residues. Between the trimmed V and J ends, which lost 0 bases and 3 bases, there was a span of 3 bases. The germline CDR1 and CDR2 sequences are SGDLS and YYNGEE. A remark on this clonotype: Its antigen is unidentified.

The sequencing input was naive CD8+ T cells from blood. This TCR was sampled from a human donor in good health. The rearrangement links TRBV9 to TRBJ2-2; D is uncertain. Written as DNA, the CDR3 is TGTGCCAGCAGCGTAGCCGACACCGGGGAGCTGTTTTTT. Translation gives CASSVADTGELFF.